Following are 26 T cell receptor beta chains from one sample sequenced in a study of T cells in Graves' hyperthyroidism and ophthalmopathy (dated by TCRdb to about 2019). Libraries were prepared through multiplex PCR. The instrument was an Illumina HiSeq 2000. Amplification of TCR beta CDR3 regions was carried out from RNA transcripts. The first round of RT-PCR for the TCR CDR3 was performed with the HTBI primer set and the Qiagen OneStep RT-PCR kit. In-frame beta chains were kept once TCRdb had trimmed the public reads at Q25 with fastp and called clones with MiXCR. Entries are consolidated by CDR3 protein sequence, retaining the most common genes and DNA. Present in this sample are about 420,000 distinct CDR3 sequences, around 16% of which were seen just once. The ten largest clones represent approximately 7.5% of the sample. Sequenced material: blood. These receptors all stem from a woman younger than 30 with Graves' hyperthyroidism.

This clonotype was seen more than once but under ten times. V gene TRBV6-1 combines with J gene TRBJ2-2; TRBD1 might be the D (7 bases). V gave up 6 bases and J gave up 6 bases, with 14 bases separating them. The CDR3 covers 14 residues. The germline CDR1 and CDR2 sequences are MNHNS and SASEGT. The CDR3 DNA reads TGTGCCAGCAGGGAGGGGGCGGGTGCCGGGGAGCTGTTTTTT. This codes for CASREGAGAGELFF.

This clonotype was counted at least ten times. The chain uses TRBV20-1 and TRBJ2-5, with D perhaps TRBD2 (6 bases). CDR3 size: 15 residues. The V gene's germline CDR1 is DFQATT and CDR2 SNEGSKA (reference sequence). V was pared by 3 bases and J by 2 bases, with 16 bases between. CDR3 in DNA: TGCAGTGCTAGTTCTCCTAGCGACTTTCAAGAGACCCAGTACTTC. Translating gives CSASSPSDFQETQYF.

This clonotype was seen many times. The J gene is TRBJ2-2, the V gene TRBV9; 8 nucleotides match TRBD2. This CDR3 has 17 residues. Germline CDR1 SGDLS, CDR2 YYNGEE. V lost 0 bases to trimming and J lost 4 bases; unmatched junction nucleotides: 8. For the CDR3, the DNA is TGTGCCAGCAGCGTAGGGAGGGCTAGCGGGCTCACCGGGGAGCTGTTTTTT. The encoded protein is CASSVGRASGLTGELFF.

This clonotype came up many times. The chain couples TRBV13 to TRBJ2-3, with D possibly matching TRBD1 (6 bases). This CDR3 has 14 amino acids. Germline V lookup: CDR1 PRHDT, CDR2 FYEKMQ (reference sequence). V lost 5 bases and J lost 5, with 14 bases in between. CDR3: CASSQTGRGDTQYF. The CDR3 bases are TGTGCCAGCAGCCAAACAGGGCGCGGAGATACGCAGTATTTT.

This clonotype has only a few counts. An end of the junction differs from the germline gene, which may be a read error. This chain uses TRBV12-3 or TRBV12-4 with TRBJ2-5; D uncertain. The CDR3 covers 13 residues. The CDR3 DNA reads as TGCGCCAGCAGTTTGAGAAGGCTAGAGACCCAGTACTTC. This sequence encodes CASSLRRLETQYF.

This chain joins TRBV2 and TRBJ1-1; D is unclear. CDR1 and CDR2 from the germline V gene are SNHLY and FYNNEI. V was shortened by 8 bases and J by 1 base, with 11 bases between the two germline ends. This CDR3 is built from 13 residues. CDR3 DNA sequence: TGTGCCAGCGCATCAAGGAGGAACACTGAAGCTTTCTTT. It translates to CASASRRNTEAFF.

This clonotype was seen ten or more times. The rearrangement uses TRBV20-1 and TRBJ2-1, with 8 bases aligning to TRBD2. Germline trimming cut 8 bases from V and 0 bases from J; bases unmatched to any gene: 3. CDR1 is DFQATT, CDR2 SNEGSKA, per germline (reference sequence). The CDR3 loop spans 13 amino acids. The CDR3 DNA sequence: TGCAGTTTCAGCGGGAGCTCCTACAATGAGCAGTTCTTC. Amino acid sequence: CSFSGSSYNEQFF.

This clonotype was recorded many times. The chain uses TRBV6-1 and TRBJ2-7; D ambiguous. The germline gives CDR1 MNHNS, CDR2 SASEGT. This CDR3 contains 13 residues. V lost 9 bases to trimming and J lost 0 bases, with 12 bases between them. The chain's CDR3 is CASQRSPSYEQYF. As DNA, the CDR3 is TGTGCCAGTCAACGTAGTCCCTCCTACGAGCAGTACTTC.

This clonotype was seen ten or more times. The rearrangement joins TRBV11-2 to TRBJ2-7, with TRBD1 matching over 8 bases. Trimming took 6 bases from V and 5 from J; bases not matched to a gene: 6. This CDR3 is built from 13 residues. CDR1 is SGHAT and CDR2 is FQNNGV in the germline V gene. CDR3: CASRTGAGNEQYF. DNA for the CDR3: TGTGCCAGCAGGACAGGGGCTGGCAACGAGCAGTACTTC.

At least ten counts were recorded for this clonotype. V usage is TRBV6-1 and J usage is TRBJ2-3; TRBD2 matches at 11 bases. Unmatched junction bases numbered 1, after V lost 1 base and J lost 4 bases. Germline-derived CDR1 and CDR2 are MNHNS and SASEGT. The length of the CDR3 is 15 residues. CDR3 nucleotide sequence: TGTGCCAGCAGTGAAGTAGCGGGAGGGCCAGATACGCAGTATTTT. It yields the protein CASSEVAGGPDTQYF.

Many counts were recorded for this clonotype. The V call is TRBV5-5, the J call TRBJ2-7; tentatively, D is TRBD1 (5 bases). Per germline, CDR1 SGHKS and CDR2 YYEKEE (reference sequence). This CDR3 comprises 16 residues. V was shortened by 4 bases and J by 2 bases, with 19 bases between the two germline ends. The CDR3 here is CASSDYDRAETYEQYF. CDR3 bases: TGTGCCAGCAGCGATTACGACAGAGCAGAGACCTACGAGCAGTACTTC.

The sample holds a few counts of this clonotype. The rearrangement links TRBV18 to TRBJ2-5; possibly TRBD1 for D (6 bases). Per germline, CDR1 KGHSH and CDR2 LQKENI. Trimming shortened V by 4 bases and J by 2 bases, and 11 bases separated the two germline ends. The CDR3 totals 14 residues. The DNA of the CDR3 is TGTGCCAGCTCACATGGACAGCCACAAGAGACCCAGTACTTC. This translates into CASSHGQPQETQYF. The full variable domain, rest sourced from reference TRBV18 and TRBJ2-5, is NAGVMQNPRHLVRRRGQEARLRCSPMKGHSHVYWYRQLPEEGLKFMVYLQKENIIDESGMPKERFSAEFPKEGPSILRIQQVVRGDSAAYFCASSHGQPQETQYFGPGTRLLVL.

This clonotype came up many times. The genes are TRBV3-1 and TRBJ2-5; a possible D gene is TRBD2 (6 bases). The CDR3 runs to 16 residues. The V and J ends lost 0 bases and 5 bases respectively, with 16 bases between them. Looked up from germline, CDR1 is LGHDT and CDR2 is YNNKEL (reference sequence). The CDR3 region is CASSQDLTRPEETQYF. The CDR3 coding sequence is TGTGCCAGCAGCCAAGATCTGACTAGGCCAGAGGAGACCCAGTACTTC.

This clonotype was found many times. J is TRBJ2-7 and V is TRBV29-1; 8 bases fit TRBD1. The CDR3 spans 13 residues. Germline V gene data show CDR1 as SQVTM and CDR2 as ANQGSEA. This CDR3 reads CSAWTGSSYEQYF. As DNA, the CDR3 is TGCAGTGCCTGGACAGGGAGCTCCTACGAGCAGTACTTC.

There are many counts of this clonotype. J is TRBJ2-3 and V is TRBV12-5; D remains ambiguous. The V gene lost 1 base and the J gene lost 4 bases, with 18 bases spanning the gap. The length of the CDR3 is 17 residues. The V gene's germline CDR1 is LGHNT and CDR2 FRNRAP. CDR3 nucleotides: TGTGCTAGTGGTTTGGGCAGTGTGATCGCCACGGCAGATACGCAGTATTTT. This codes for CASGLGSVIATADTQYF. Variable domain in full (rest from reference TRBV12-5 and TRBJ2-3): DARVTQTPRHKVTEMGQEVTMRCQPILGHNTVFWYRQTMMQGLELLAYFRNRAPLDDSGMPKDRFSAEMPDATLATLKIQPSEPRDSAVYFCASGLGSVIATADTQYFGPGTRLTVL.

The table lists this clonotype with many counts. This chain links TRBV27 with TRBJ2-3, with 7 bases fitting TRBD2. The germline gives CDR1 MNHEY, CDR2 SMNVEV (reference sequence). The CDR3 is 15 amino acids. J lost 1 base, V lost 4 bases, and 5 bases had no gene match. The DNA for the CDR3 is TGTGCCAGCAGTTCGGCGGGGGTGGGCACAGATACGCAGTATTTT. Translated, it gives CASSSAGVGTDTQYF.

This clonotype was detected a few times. The CDR3: CASSLIPGGNSPLHF. Written as DNA, the CDR3 is TGTGCCAGCAGCTTAATTCCAGGGGGAAATTCACCCCTCCACTTT. The V and J genes are TRBV7-3 and TRBJ1-6; TRBD1 matches 7 bases. There are 15 residues in the CDR3. With V trimmed by 1 base and J by 7 bases, 4 bases remained unmatched. Germline CDR1 SGHTA, CDR2 FQGTGA.

J is TRBJ1-1 and V is TRBV15; no firm D call. V lost 5 bases to trimming and J lost 2 bases, with 9 bases between them. CDR1 and CDR2 from the germline V gene are LNHNV and YYDKDF (reference sequence). The CDR3 has 13 residues. The CDR3 DNA reads as TGTGCCACCAGCGAGGATCCAAACACTGAAGCTTTCTTT. Protein product: CATSEDPNTEAFF. Combining the CDR3 with reference TRBV15 and TRBJ1-1 gives the whole variable domain DAMVIQNPRYQVTQFGKPVTLSCSQTLNHNVMYWYQQKSSQAPKLLFHYYDKDFNNEADTPDNFQSRRPNTSFCFLDIRSPGLGDTAMYLCATSEDPNTEAFFGQGTRLTVV.

This clonotype was observed many times. The V and J genes are TRBV5-1 and TRBJ1-1; no clear D gene. V was cut by 3 bases and J by 4 bases, with 13 bases left in between. Germline V gene lookup returns CDR1 SGHRS and CDR2 YFSETQ. This CDR3 spans 14 amino acids. CDR3 loop: CASSYRGSLTEAFF. The DNA of the CDR3 is TGCGCCAGCAGCTATCGGGGAAGCCTCACTGAAGCTTTCTTT.

This clonotype was observed at least ten times. This chain links TRBV6-9 with TRBJ2-2; D not resolved. The CDR3 length is 15 residues. Trimming pared 0 bases from V and 0 bases from J, leaving 5 bases between. Per the germline V gene, CDR1 is MNHGY and CDR2 is SVAAGI. The DNA of the CDR3 is TGTGCCAGCAGTTATTCCCGGACGAACACCGGGGAGCTGTTTTTT. Translating it yields CASSYSRTNTGELFF.

The chain is built from TRBV25-1 and TRBJ2-2; 10 bases fit TRBD1. CDR1 MGHDK and CDR2 SYGVNS come from the germline V gene. The trim removed 0 bases at V and 7 bases at J, leaving 8 bases unmatched. This CDR3 has 17 amino acids. The CDR3 bases are TGTGCCAGCAGTGAATATCCCGGGACAGGGGTTTTCGGGGAGCTGTTTTTT. Translating it yields CASSEYPGTGVFGELFF.

This clonotype was seen at least ten times. This chain links TRBV2 with TRBJ1-6; D unresolved. Trimming pared 3 bases from V and 6 bases from J, leaving 12 bases between. The CDR3 has 15 amino acids. Per germline, CDR1 SNHLY and CDR2 FYNNEI. DNA for the CDR3: TGTGCCAGCAGTGAGGGGATCATGGCTAATTCACCCCTCCACTTT. Protein sequence: CASSEGIMANSPLHF.

V gene TRBV5-5 combines with J gene TRBJ1-1; the D gene is possibly TRBD1 (5 bases). V lost 6 bases and J 1 base, leaving 13 bases between the germline ends. Germline CDR1 SGHKS, CDR2 YYEKEE (reference sequence). The CDR3 length is 14 residues. The DNA for the CDR3 is TGTGCCAGCACCTCGATGGGGGGGAACACTGAAGCTTTCTTT. Translated, it gives CASTSMGGNTEAFF.

This clonotype was seen at least ten times. The J gene is TRBJ1-5, the V gene TRBV2; D is possibly TRBD1 (5 bases). This CDR3 comprises 13 residues. The V gene's germline CDR1 is SNHLY and CDR2 FYNNEI. V shed 8 bases and J shed 2 bases, with 10 bases lying between them. The CDR3 nucleotides read TGTGCCAGCGGCAGGGAAGGCAATCAGCCCCAGCATTTT. This encodes CASGREGNQPQHF.

This clonotype was counted ten times or more. The CDR3, as DNA: TGTGCCAGCACCGTCGAGGGATTCGGCGAGCAGTACTTC. Its translation is CASTVEGFGEQYF. This sequence joins TRBV11-2 and TRBJ2-7; the D gene is possibly TRBD2 (5 bases). Germline lookup yields CDR1 SGHAT and CDR2 FQNNGV. Trimming took off 7 bases at V and 6 bases at J, with 16 bases between the two ends. This CDR3 has 13 amino acids. The variable domain in full, with the rest retrieved from reference TRBV11-2 and TRBJ2-7, is EAGVAQSPRYKIIEKRQSVAFWCNPISGHATLYWYQQILGQGPKLLIQFQNNGVVDDSQLPKDRFSAERLKGVDSTLKIQPAKLEDSAVYLCASTVEGFGEQYFGPGTRLTVT.

The sample holds many counts of this clonotype. V is TRBV6-1 and J is TRBJ2-5, with D perhaps TRBD1 (8 bases). Germline V gene lookup returns CDR1 MNHNS and CDR2 SASEGT. Trimming removed 7 bases from V and 2 bases from J, with 17 bases in between. The CDR3 consists of 15 residues. The CDR3 nucleotides read TGTGCCAGCACCCGACAGGGGAGGGGACAAGAGACCCAGTACTTC. It specifies CASTRQGRGQETQYF.